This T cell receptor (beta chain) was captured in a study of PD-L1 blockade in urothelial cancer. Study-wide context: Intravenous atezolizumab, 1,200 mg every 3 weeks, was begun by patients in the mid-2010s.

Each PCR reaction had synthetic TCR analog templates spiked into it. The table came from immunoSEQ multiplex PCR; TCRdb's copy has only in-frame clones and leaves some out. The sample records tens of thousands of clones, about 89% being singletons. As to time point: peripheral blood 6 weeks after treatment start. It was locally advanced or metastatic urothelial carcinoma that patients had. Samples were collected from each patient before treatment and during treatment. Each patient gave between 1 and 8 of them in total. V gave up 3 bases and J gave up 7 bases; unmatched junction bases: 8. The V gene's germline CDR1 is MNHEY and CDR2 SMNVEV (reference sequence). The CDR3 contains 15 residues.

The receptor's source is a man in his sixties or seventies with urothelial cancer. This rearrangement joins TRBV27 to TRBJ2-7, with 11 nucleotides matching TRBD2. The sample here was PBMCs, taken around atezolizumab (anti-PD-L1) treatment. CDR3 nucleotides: TGTGCCAGCAGTTTCCTTAGCGGGAGGGCGGGGGAGCAGTACTTC. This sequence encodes CASSFLSGRAGEQYF.